The rows below give T cell receptor beta chains drawn from one sample of a study of CD8 T cells in Susac syndrome. TCRdb reanalysed the immunoSEQ multiplex PCR reads using MiXCR and keeps one entry per CDR3 protein. Here the sample spans 120,000 or so distinct CDR3 sequences, around 94% being singletons. What was sequenced was CD8+ T cells from PBMCs. The receptors were gathered from a human donor with Susac syndrome. The conserved cysteine and the conserved F or W are not part of the CDR3 here. Each record gives: V gene, J gene, CDR3 protein.

>TRBV28|TRBJ2-5
ASSFAGYQETQY
>TRBV30|TRBJ1-1
AWSEGNTEAF
>TRBV15|TRBJ2-7
ATSSGTSGTYEQY
>TRBV9|TRBJ1-1
ASTPPRTGPNTEAF
>TRBV4-1|TRBJ2-1
ASSHLTGGIEQF
>TRBV7-8|TRBJ2-2
ASSGRLAGNTGELF
>TRBV7-8|TRBJ2-7
ASSWTGRESYEQY
>TRBV12-3/TRBV12-4|TRBJ2-5
ASSFTLERNQETQY
>TRBV29-1|TRBJ1-1
SVGNWAGVNTEAF
>TRBV7-2|TRBJ2-3
ASSTRLAGGPADTQY
>TRBV14|TRBJ1-2
ASSQGDNGYT
>TRBV6-5|TRBJ2-7
ASSYFSGTSGPYEQY
>TRBV4-3|TRBJ2-7
ASSQDPGSGEQY
>TRBV5-1|TRBJ2-5
ASSLNRGLWETQY
>TRBV13|TRBJ1-6
ASSSQNSPLH
>TRBV13|TRBJ1-2
ASSLKGTDYGYT
>TRBV30|TRBJ2-7
AWSPGQLPEQY
>TRBV29-1|TRBJ2-7
SVEMTGSEQY
>TRBV25-1|TRBJ2-2
ASSEDRGISGELF
>TRBV2|TRBJ2-2
ASNPGGPNTGELF
>TRBV12-3/TRBV12-4|TRBJ2-1
ASSDSDSYNEQF
>TRBV4-1|TRBJ2-7
ASSHDGQGGSYEQY
>TRBV7-9|TRBJ2-7
ASRAGGDEQY
>TRBV30|TRBJ1-1
AWAQSGLKNTEAF
>TRBV5-1|TRBJ2-5
ASSSRGGQETQY
>TRBV6-5|TRBJ2-5
ASSYAGGDQETQY
>TRBV5-1|TRBJ1-5
ASSRLGGLDQPQH
>TRBV2|TRBJ1-5
ASSEGNRIPDSNQPQH
>TRBV13|TRBJ1-2
ASSLQSSGYT
>TRBV12-1|TRBJ2-1
ANLNGSSYNEQF
>TRBV11-2|TRBJ2-7
ASSFGTVVYEQY
>TRBV27|TRBJ2-5
ASSFAGSTQETQY
>TRBV25-1|TRBJ2-1
ASSDRRDAREEQF
>TRBV7-9|TRBJ1-4
ASSGLTDKGEKLF
>TRBV3-1|TRBJ2-7
ASSQEALTSYHEQY
>TRBV12-3/TRBV12-4|TRBJ2-1
ASSPWGSSYNEQF
>TRBV4-1|TRBJ2-7
ASSQTGVTYEQY
>TRBV29-1|TRBJ2-1
SVMTGVDEQF
>TRBV10-3|TRBJ1-2
AISESTGTNYGYT
>TRBV15|TRBJ2-5
ATSREGQGAVETQY
>TRBV6-2/TRBV6-3|TRBJ2-1
ASSFALKTESSYNEQF
>TRBV12-3/TRBV12-4|TRBJ2-3
AINVRDRSTDTQY
>TRBV4-1|TRBJ1-5
ASSQDDSHPNQPQH
>TRBV12-3/TRBV12-4|TRBJ2-6
ASSPMGRAGANVLT
>TRBV29-1|TRBJ1-3
SVAGGRGGNTIY
>TRBV9|TRBJ2-3
ASSPIGTAPPTDTQY
>TRBV28|TRBJ2-7
ASSSPQRGSAYEQY
>TRBV6-4|TRBJ1-6
ATSLRVSPLH
>TRBV6-1|TRBJ1-1
ASSDPEPADTEAF
>TRBV7-2|TRBJ2-1
ASSLVTSYNEQF
>TRBV12-3/TRBV12-4|TRBJ2-3
ASTMGDTQY
>TRBV12-3/TRBV12-4|TRBJ2-7
ASSFSPQGAKSEQY
>TRBV4-2|TRBJ1-4
ASSQGSGTGDEKLF